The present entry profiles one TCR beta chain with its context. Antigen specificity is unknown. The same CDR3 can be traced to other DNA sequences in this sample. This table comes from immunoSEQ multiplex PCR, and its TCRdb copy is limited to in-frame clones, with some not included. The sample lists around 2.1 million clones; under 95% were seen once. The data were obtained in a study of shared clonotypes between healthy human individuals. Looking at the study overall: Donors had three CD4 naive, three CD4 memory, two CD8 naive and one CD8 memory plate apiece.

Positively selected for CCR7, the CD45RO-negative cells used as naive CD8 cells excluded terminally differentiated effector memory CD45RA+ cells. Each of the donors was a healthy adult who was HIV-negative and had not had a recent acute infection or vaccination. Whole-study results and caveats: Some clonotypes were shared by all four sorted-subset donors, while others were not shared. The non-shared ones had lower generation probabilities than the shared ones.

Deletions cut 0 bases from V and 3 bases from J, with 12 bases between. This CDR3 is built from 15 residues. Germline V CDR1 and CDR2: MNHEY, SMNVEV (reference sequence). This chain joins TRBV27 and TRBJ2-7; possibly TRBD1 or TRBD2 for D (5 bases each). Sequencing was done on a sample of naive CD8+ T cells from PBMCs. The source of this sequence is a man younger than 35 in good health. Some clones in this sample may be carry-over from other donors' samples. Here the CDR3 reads CASSLSRGAGYEQYF. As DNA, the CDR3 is TGTGCCAGCAGTTTATCGAGAGGGGCCGGCTACGAGCAGTACTTC.